The 14 T cell receptor beta chains listed next were all sequenced from one sample in a study of T cells in localized non-small cell lung cancer. Measured with immunoSEQ multiplex PCR; TCRdb has only the in-frame clones, and not every one. The sample lists about 76,000 clones; approximately 84% were seen once. This sample comprised peripheral blood, obtained before any cancer treatment. These receptors all come from a female donor at least 60 years old with stage I lung adenocarcinoma.

The rearrangement uses TRBV6-5 and TRBJ1-1, with D hard to call. Looked up from germline, CDR1 is MNHEY and CDR2 is SVGAGI. The CDR3 totals 12 residues. V dropped 8 bases and J dropped 1 base, with 8 bases sitting between them. CDR3 amino acids: CASHNPNTEAFF. The DNA for the CDR3 is TGTGCCAGCCATAACCCGAACACTGAAGCTTTCTTT.

Of note for this clone: The sample holds other DNA sequences that translate to the same CDR3. The chain couples TRBV5-1 to TRBJ2-2, with 9 bases lining up with TRBD1. The CDR3 spans 14 residues. Unmatched junction bases numbered 5, after V lost 4 bases and J lost 7 bases. CDR1 SGHRS and CDR2 YFSETQ come from the germline V gene. In nucleotides, the CDR3 is TGCGCCAGCAGCCCGGGACAGGGCGGCGGGGAGCTGTTTTTT. This translates into CASSPGQGGGELFF.

The chain employs TRBV4-2 and TRBJ2-3; D call uncertain. Germline loops: CDR1 LGHNA, CDR2 YNFKEQ. V lost 4 bases, J lost 2 bases, and 13 bases lay in between. The CDR3 runs 15 residues. For the CDR3, the DNA is TGTGCCAGCAGCCTGAACCACCGCCTCACAGATACGCAGTATTTT. Protein sequence: CASSLNHRLTDTQYF.

The chain joins TRBV29-1 to TRBJ2-5; a possible D gene is TRBD1 (6 bases). This CDR3 has 13 residues. Germline CDR1 reads SQVTM; CDR2 reads ANQGSEA. Trimming pared 4 bases from V and 6 bases from J, leaving 15 bases between. Here the CDR3 reads CSVVQGEGKTQYF. The CDR3 nucleotides read TGCAGCGTTGTACAGGGTGAGGGGAAGACCCAGTACTTC.

The table lists this clone with a few counts. The V call is TRBV6-1, the J call TRBJ2-7, with 12 bases lining up with TRBD1. The CDR3 length is 14 residues. J was trimmed by 5 bases and V by 6 bases; bases with no gene match: 5. Germline V gene lookup returns CDR1 MNHNS and CDR2 SASEGT. CDR3 residues: CASRSGTGGHEQYF. The CDR3 nucleotides read TGTGCCAGCAGATCCGGGACAGGGGGCCACGAGCAGTACTTC.

This chain joins TRBV6-5 and TRBJ2-1; tentative D call: TRBD2 (5 bases). The CDR3 spans 11 residues. V dropped 6 bases and J dropped 7 bases, with 7 bases sitting between them. Per germline, CDR1 MNHEY and CDR2 SVGAGI. CDR3 sequence: CASSRGNEQFF. CDR3 DNA: TGTGCCAGCAGCCGGGGTAATGAGCAGTTCTTC.

The V gene is TRBV5-6, the J gene TRBJ1-4, with 11 nucleotides matching TRBD1. J gave up 6 bases and V 3 bases, and 7 bases lay outside the gene matches. The germline V gene has CDR1 SGHDT and CDR2 YYEEEE. The CDR3 spans 16 residues. The CDR3 coding sequence is TGTGCCAGCAGCTCCGGGACAGGGGGGAGTTATGAAAAACTGTTTTTT. This codes for CASSSGTGGSYEKLFF.

This chain joins TRBV21-1 and TRBJ2-5; the DNA was not compared with TRBD2, the D call given in the table. TRBV21-1 is a pseudogene. The CDR3 has 17 amino acids. DNA for the CDR3: TGTGCCAGCAGCAAAGTCGAGACTAGCGGGAGCCAAGAGACCCAGTACTTC. It yields the protein CASSKVETSGSQETQYF.

This clone has only one observation. The chain recombines TRBV11-1 with TRBJ1-5, with TRBD1 identical over 9 bases. Trimming took 5 bases from V and 4 from J; bases not matched to a gene: 6. Germline-derived CDR1 and CDR2 are SGHAT and FQDESV (reference sequence). The CDR3 runs to 15 residues. CDR3 amino acids: CASSLGTGFNQPQHF. The CDR3 region has the DNA TGTGCCAGCAGCCTAGGGACAGGGTTTAATCAGCCCCAGCATTTT.

The chain combines TRBV5-1 with TRBJ2-7, with D tentatively TRBD1 (5 bases). Germline CDR1 SGHRS, CDR2 YFSETQ. This CDR3 spans 15 amino acids. Trimming stripped 0 bases from V and 4 bases from J, with 14 bases between. As DNA, the CDR3 is TGCGCCAGCAGCTTGGCCGCAGGGAAATCATACGAGCAGTACTTC. This gives the protein CASSLAAGKSYEQYF.

This clone turned up a few times. V is TRBV5-4 and J is TRBJ2-1, with D maybe TRBD2 (5 bases). CDR1 is SGHNT, CDR2 YYREEE, per germline (reference sequence). The CDR3 contains 14 residues. The V end was cut by 0 bases, the J end by 8 bases, with 12 bases between. The CDR3 sequence: CASSLGGREHEQFF. CDR3 DNA sequence: TGTGCCAGCAGCTTGGGGGGTAGGGAGCATGAGCAGTTCTTC.

This clone occurred a few times. The genes are TRBV7-9 and TRBJ2-3; D gene ambiguous. CDR3 length equals 17 residues. V was clipped by 5 bases and J by 0 bases, with 18 bases between them. Germline V gene sequence: CDR1 SEHNR, CDR2 FQNEAQ (reference sequence). CDR3 residues: CASSPPRQLFSTDTQYF. The CDR3 DNA sequence: TGTGCCAGCAGCCCACCCCGGCAGTTATTTAGCACAGATACGCAGTATTTT.

The chain uses TRBV11-2 and TRBJ1-2, with a possible D match to TRBD1 (5 bases). Germline CDR1 reads SGHAT; CDR2 reads FQNNGV. V lost 2 bases and J 8 bases, leaving 18 bases between the germline ends. This CDR3 spans 15 amino acids. Here the CDR3 reads CASSLHGVGPLGYTF. DNA for the CDR3: TGTGCCAGCAGCTTACACGGTGTGGGGCCGTTGGGCTACACCTTC. Drawing the rest from reference TRBV11-2 and TRBJ1-2, the complete variable domain is EAGVAQSPRYKIIEKRQSVAFWCNPISGHATLYWYQQILGQGPKLLIQFQNNGVVDDSQLPKDRFSAERLKGVDSTLKIQPAKLEDSAVYLCASSLHGVGPLGYTFGSGTRLTVV.

The chain recombines TRBV11-2 with TRBJ2-7; D not certain. V lost 5 bases and J lost 4, with 6 bases in between. This CDR3 is built from 11 residues. CDR1 is SGHAT, CDR2 FQNNGV, per germline. CDR3 sequence: CASSRSYEQYF. CDR3 bases: TGTGCCAGCAGCCGATCATACGAGCAGTACTTC. Complete variable domain (other parts from reference TRBV11-2 and TRBJ2-7): EAGVAQSPRYKIIEKRQSVAFWCNPISGHATLYWYQQILGQGPKLLIQFQNNGVVDDSQLPKDRFSAERLKGVDSTLKIQPAKLEDSAVYLCASSRSYEQYFGPGTRLTVT.